The T cell receptor (beta chain) under discussion was sequenced for a study of blood T cell repertoires in COVID-19. As for the study in general: PBMCs, B-cell-depleted T cells, or T cells were the source of the cDNA or gDNA that made up the material.

The count of this clone is one. Only in-frame clones appear in the TCRdb table, and some are missing; sequencing was by immunoSEQ multiplex PCR. Here the sample spans under 300,000 clones, approximately 80% being singletons. Sequenced: peripheral blood. This sequence originates from a woman aged 40 to 50 who had recovered from COVID-19.

CDR3 residues: CASSPRTGAGNTIYF. The CDR3 nucleotides read TGTGCCAGCAGCCCACGGACAGGGGCCGGAAACACCATATATTTT. V gene TRBV7-2 combines with J gene TRBJ1-3, with TRBD1 identical over 9 bases. The V gene end was trimmed by 5 bases and the J gene end by 4 bases; junction bases not matched to a gene: 6. CDR3 length equals 15 residues. Germline V gives CDR1 SGHTA, CDR2 FQGNSA.